This TCR beta chain comes out of a study of shared clonotypes between healthy human individuals. Only Caucasian adults living in Nashville, Tennessee made up the donor group. This CDR3 has 13 residues. Trimming cost V 2 bases and J 5 bases, with 9 bases left between them. The V gene's germline CDR1 is SGHAT and CDR2 FQNNGV. The study ran the assay at deep level. Libraries were prepared by immunoSEQ multiplex PCR; TCRdb keeps only in-frame clonotypes and omits some of them. The table records 490,000 or so clones, around three quarters of them present only once. This sequence joins TRBV11-2 and TRBJ2-5; TRBD2 is a possible D gene (6 bases). Sequenced: PBMCs. The TCR comes from a woman aged 40 to 50 in good health. Some clones in this sample may be carry-over from other donors' samples. The CDR3 DNA reads TGTGCCAGCAGCTTATCGCGGGGCGAGACCCAGTACTTC. Its translation is CASSLSRGETQYF.